This TCR beta chain was observed in a study of blood T cell repertoires in COVID-19. As processed by the authors: Amplification of reference gene primers was used by the study to estimate nucleated cell counts. The assay was immunoSEQ multiplex PCR, and TCRdb's table has in-frame clones only and misses some. That table gives V, J and clone size, and the DNA gave D and trimming. Of under 300,000 clones in the sample, roughly 90% were seen once. Trimming took 1 base from V and 2 from J, leaving 19 bases between them. The CDR3 has 18 residues. The V gene's germline CDR1 is SGHKS and CDR2 YYEKEE (reference sequence).

The genes are TRBV5-5 and TRBJ2-1, with D tentatively TRBD1 (7 bases). Sequencing used peripheral blood. This TCR derives from a woman aged 25 to 45 with COVID-19, enrolled during active disease. CDR3 DNA sequence: TGTGCCAGCAGCTTGAGCGTCAGGGGGACTCCAACCTACAATGAGCAGTTCTTC. This codes for CASSLSVRGTPTYNEQFF.